These 32 T cell receptor beta chains originate from one sample sequenced in a study of type 1 regulatory T cells. TCRdb fed the reads into MiXCR, producing one record per CDR3 protein. The profile shows just under 65,000 distinct CDR3 sequences, 45% to 50% of them singletons. Antigen specificity for these receptors is unknown. Sequencing was done on a sample of cultured non-Tr1 T cells, either the whole culture or a sorted T cell fraction (not recorded which). The receptors originated from a human donor in good health.

Concerning this clonotype: This may stem from a read error, because a much larger clone lies one nucleotide away. This chain links TRBV27 with TRBJ1-5, with D unresolved. Germline V CDR1 and CDR2: MNHEY, SMNVEV (reference sequence). CDR3 size: 15 residues. CDR3 bases: TGTGCCAGCAGTTTGTGGCATGACGGCAATCAGCCCCCGCATTTT. Its protein is CASSLWHDGNQPPHF.

A word on this clonotype: A much larger clone lies one base from this, so it may be a read error. The chain joins TRBV20-1 to TRBJ2-3; tentative D call: TRBD1 (5 bases). This CDR3 spans 12 amino acids. Germline V lookup: CDR1 DFQATT, CDR2 SNEGSKA (reference sequence). The V end was cut by 4 bases, the J end by 1 base, with 6 bases between. CDR3 coding DNA: TGCAGTGCTATACAGGGCACAGATACGCAGTATTTT. It codes for CSAIQGTDTQYF.

The CDR3 is CASSLERQGGGYTF. DNA for the CDR3: TGCGCCAGCAGCTTGGAAAGACAGGGTGGCGGCTACACCTTC. The chain is built from TRBV5-1 and TRBJ1-2; 7 nucleotides match TRBD1. This CDR3 is 14 amino acids long. The junction had 7 bases not matched to a gene; V was cut back by 0 bases and J by 8 bases. CDR1 is SGHRS and CDR2 is YFSETQ in the germline V gene.

This clonotype was observed a handful of times. The rearrangement links TRBV2 to TRBJ1-2, with D tentatively TRBD1 (5 bases). Trimming pared 7 bases from V and 5 bases from J, leaving 11 bases between. In germline, CDR1 is SNHLY, CDR2 FYNNEI. The CDR3 has 12 amino acids. In DNA, the CDR3 is TGTGCCAGCACCAGGGTCGTTTATGGCTACACCTTC. Translating it yields CASTRVVYGYTF.

The count of this clonotype is one. The chain couples TRBV30 to TRBJ2-3, with D possibly matching TRBD2 (6 bases). V lost 0 bases and J lost 3, with 13 bases in between. CDR1 and CDR2 (germline): GTSNPN, SVGIG (reference sequence). This CDR3 has 15 amino acids. The CDR3: CAWSVGGGLTDTQYF. The CDR3 DNA reads as TGTGCCTGGAGTGTAGGTGGGGGGTTGACAGATACGCAGTATTTT.

The chain carries TRBV6-5 and TRBJ2-7; 10 bases are a match to TRBD2. The CDR3 is 14 amino acids. Germline trimming cut 5 bases from V and 2 bases from J; bases unmatched to any gene: 3. Germline V lookup: CDR1 MNHEY, CDR2 SVGAGI. CDR3 nucleotides: TGTGCCAGCAGTGTAGGACTAGCGGCCTACGAGCAGTACTTC. The encoded protein is CASSVGLAAYEQYF.

J is TRBJ1-1 and V is TRBV12-3 or TRBV12-4; D possibly corresponds to TRBD1 (5 bases). This CDR3 comprises 14 residues. Between the trimmed V and J ends, which lost 4 bases and 1 base, there was a span of 10 bases. The CDR3 DNA reads TGTGCCAGCAGTTCCGGACACGGGAACACTGAAGCTTTCTTT. As protein: CASSSGHGNTEAFF.

The chain has TRBV7-2 and TRBJ2-1; tentative D call: TRBD1 (8 bases). Germline CDR1 is SGHTA and CDR2 is FQGNSA. The CDR3 is 15 residues long. The V end was cut by 0 bases, the J end by 7 bases, with 13 bases between. The CDR3 DNA reads as TGTGCCAGCAGCTTAGCAGCACAGGGGGGGAATGAGCAGTTCTTC. Translating gives CASSLAAQGGNEQFF.

Remarks on this clonotype: Germline and junction disagree at one end, which may indicate a read error. The V gene is TRBV2, the J gene TRBJ2-1, with TRBD2 matching 14 bases. Looked up from germline, CDR1 is SNHLY and CDR2 is FYNNEI. CDR3 length: 17 residues. The chain's CDR3 is CAGRVRTSGGRYNEQFF. The CDR3 DNA sequence: TGTGCCGGCAGAGTCCGGACTAGCGGGGGGCGCTACAATGAGCAGTTCTTC.

This sequence joins TRBV7-6 and TRBJ2-1, with 8 positions matching TRBD2. Germline CDR1 is SGHVS and CDR2 is FNYEAQ. The J segment lost 5 bases and the V segment lost 2 bases, leaving 5 bases of the junction unmatched. This CDR3 comprises 15 residues. This CDR3 reads CASSLIAGGDNEQFF. In DNA form, the CDR3 reads TGTGCCAGCAGCTTAATTGCGGGGGGAGACAATGAGCAGTTCTTC.

This clonotype was counted only a few times. The V call is TRBV5-1, the J call TRBJ2-5; 11 nucleotides agree with TRBD2. This CDR3 is built from 15 residues. Trimming took 4 bases from V and 2 from J; bases not matched to a gene: 4. From germline, CDR1 is SGHRS and CDR2 YFSETQ. The CDR3 spells CASSIPSGGQETQYF. For the CDR3, the DNA is TGCGCCAGCAGCATCCCTAGCGGGGGGCAAGAGACCCAGTACTTC.

The chain couples TRBV12-3 or TRBV12-4 to TRBJ1-1; the match to TRBD1 covers 7 bases. This CDR3 has 14 amino acids. The trim removed 5 bases at V and 7 bases at J, leaving 10 bases unmatched. This CDR3 reads CASSPTGVILEAFF. CDR3 nucleotide sequence: TGTGCCAGCAGTCCCACAGGGGTAATACTTGAAGCTTTCTTT.

This chain joins TRBV3-1 and TRBJ2-1; 13 bases map to TRBD2. The germline CDR1 and CDR2 sequences are LGHDT and YNNKEL (reference sequence). V lost 5 bases, J lost 10 bases, and 2 bases stayed unmatched. The CDR3 covers 13 residues. The DNA of the CDR3 is TGTGCCAGCAGCGGACTAGCGGGGGACGAGCAGTTCTTC. This sequence encodes CASSGLAGDEQFF.

The V gene is TRBV5-1, the J gene TRBJ1-1, with 10 bases that match TRBD1. Germline CDR1 and CDR2: SGHRS and YFSETQ. This CDR3 is 17 amino acids long. V shed 4 bases and J 7 bases; nucleotides not matched to a gene: 16. CDR3 residues: CASSLIGDRGVDSEAFF. In DNA form, the CDR3 reads TGCGCCAGCAGCCTCATAGGGGACAGGGGCGTTGATAGTGAAGCTTTCTTT.

This clonotype has more than one count but fewer than ten. Here the CDR3 DNA reads TGTGCCAGCAGCGTGGGACAAAATAACTATGGCTACACCTTC. Amino acid sequence: CASSVGQNNYGYTF. The chain couples TRBV7-9 to TRBJ1-2; weak D call: TRBD1 (6 bases). V lost 5 bases to trimming and J lost 1 base, with 11 bases between them. CDR1 and CDR2 from the germline V gene are SEHNR and FQNEAQ (reference sequence). The CDR3 has 14 amino acids.

This clonotype was counted once. DNA for the CDR3: TGTGCCAGCAGCCAACTAGGCACAGATACGCAGTATTTT. Translating it yields CASSQLGTDTQYF. J is TRBJ2-3 and V is TRBV4-2; no reliable D call. This CDR3 has 13 amino acids. Germline V gives CDR1 LGHNA, CDR2 YNFKEQ. V lost 2 bases and J 1 base, leaving 4 bases between the germline ends.

This sequence joins TRBV6-6 and TRBJ1-2; TRBD1 aligns across 7 bases. CDR3 length equals 15 residues. CDR1 and CDR2 from the germline V gene are MNHNY and SVGAGI (reference sequence). The V and J ends lost 0 bases and 4 bases, in that order; junction bases with no gene match: 5. For the CDR3, the DNA is TGTGCCAGCAGTTACTCAGGGGGCAAGTTCTATGGCTACACCTTC. It yields the protein CASSYSGGKFYGYTF.

The V and J genes are TRBV20-1 and TRBJ1-4; 9 positions agree with TRBD1. The CDR3 extends over 15 amino acids. The germline gives CDR1 DFQATT, CDR2 SNEGSKA (reference sequence). V was pared by 6 bases and J by 13 bases, with 18 bases of the junction left unmatched. The CDR3 loop reads CSANRDRVQRGGLFF. The CDR3 DNA reads as TGCAGTGCAAACCGGGACAGGGTTCAGAGAGGTGGACTGTTTTTT.

The rearrangement joins TRBV7-8 to TRBJ2-1, with TRBD1 as a possible D gene (6 bases). Trimming pared 2 bases from V and 4 bases from J, leaving 12 bases between. Germline V gene sequence: CDR1 SGHVS, CDR2 FQNEAQ. This CDR3 region has 15 residues. CDR3 protein: CASSLKDSNYNEQFF. In DNA form, the CDR3 reads TGTGCCAGCAGCTTAAAGGACAGTAATTACAATGAGCAGTTCTTC.

This rearrangement joins TRBV7-2 to TRBJ1-1; D not resolved. CDR3 length equals 15 residues. Germline V gene data show CDR1 as SGHTA and CDR2 as FQGNSA. V was cut by 3 bases and J by 1 base, with 12 bases left in between. This CDR3 is CASSFFAQWNTEAFF. The DNA for the CDR3 is TGTGCCAGCAGCTTTTTCGCGCAGTGGAACACTGAAGCTTTCTTT.

The table lists this clonotype with a count of one. The rearrangement uses TRBV18 and TRBJ2-7, with TRBD2 matching 8 bases. Germline V CDR1 and CDR2: KGHSH, LQKENI. Trimming removed 4 bases from V and 4 bases from J; junction bases left unmatched: 9. The CDR3 is made up of 15 amino acids. In DNA form, the CDR3 reads TGTGCCAGCTCACTTAGCGGGGCAATATTATACGAGCAGTACTTC. It encodes CASSLSGAILYEQYF.

This clonotype was observed a single time. The chain uses TRBV7-9 and TRBJ2-4; D remains unclear. The germline V and J ends were trimmed by 11 bases and 7 bases, with 18 bases remaining between them. CDR1 is SEHNR, CDR2 FQNEAQ, per germline (reference sequence). The CDR3 has 13 amino acids. In nucleotides, the CDR3 is TGTGCCCCCTCCCCGGTAAGAAGGAACATTCAGTACTTC. This translates into CAPSPVRRNIQYF.

This clonotype was counted a few times. The chain couples TRBV7-2 to TRBJ2-5, with D perhaps TRBD2 (5 bases). This CDR3 is built from 13 residues. From germline, CDR1 is SGHTA and CDR2 FQGNSA. Trimming left V 8 bases short and J 2 bases short, with 12 bases between. CDR3 sequence reads: CASGWGVQETQYF. DNA for the CDR3: TGTGCCAGCGGCTGGGGAGTTCAAGAGACCCAGTACTTC.

CDR3 coding DNA: TGTGCCAGCAGCTTGGAAGGATTTGGAAACACCATATATTTT. This codes for CASSLEGFGNTIYF. The gene calls are TRBV5-4 and TRBJ1-3; no definite D call. Trimming shortened V by 0 bases and J by 3 bases, and 7 bases separated the two germline ends. There are 14 residues in the CDR3. CDR1 is SGHNT and CDR2 is YYREEE in the germline V gene (reference sequence).

This clonotype was detected once. The chain links TRBV20-1 to TRBJ2-2, with D possibly being TRBD2 (6 bases). This CDR3 contains 14 residues. Germline lookup yields CDR1 DFQATT and CDR2 SNEGSKA (reference sequence). The germline V and J ends were trimmed by 2 bases and 0 bases, with 7 bases remaining between them. As DNA, the CDR3 is TGCAGTGCTAGAATAGCGGCGAACACCGGGGAGCTGTTTTTT. It codes for CSARIAANTGELFF.

This chain uses TRBV6-5 with TRBJ1-6; possibly TRBD1 for D (5 bases). Per the germline V gene, CDR1 is MNHEY and CDR2 is SVGAGI. The CDR3 runs to 16 residues. The V gene lost 6 bases and the J gene lost 4 bases, with 16 bases spanning the gap. This CDR3 is CASRPSGTQYNSPLHF. Written as DNA, the CDR3 is TGTGCCAGCAGACCATCCGGGACGCAGTATAATTCACCCCTCCACTTT.

This rearrangement joins TRBV28 to TRBJ2-2; D call uncertain. CDR1 and CDR2 (germline): MDHEN, SYDVKM. Between the trimmed V and J ends, which lost 6 bases and 0 bases, there was a span of 5 bases. The CDR3 has 13 amino acids. This CDR3 is CASSETNTGELFF. CDR3 coding DNA: TGTGCCAGCAGCGAAACGAACACCGGGGAGCTGTTTTTT.

As DNA, the CDR3 is TGTGCCAGCAGCTTACAGGCTGGGGCCGAGCAGTACTTC. This gives the protein CASSLQAGAEQYF. This chain links TRBV7-9 with TRBJ2-7; tentatively, D is TRBD1 (5 bases). Germline CDR1 is SEHNR and CDR2 is FQNEAQ (reference sequence). The CDR3 spans 13 residues. Trimming took 2 bases from V and 6 from J, leaving 11 bases between them.

The chain employs TRBV28 and TRBJ1-1; D uncertain. CDR3 size: 13 residues. Germline V lookup: CDR1 MDHEN, CDR2 SYDVKM. Trimming removed 6 bases from V and 11 bases from J, with 19 bases in between. This CDR3 reads CASSHNTQHRAFF. CDR3 sequence (DNA): TGTGCCAGCAGCCACAATACACAACATAGGGCTTTCTTT.

A few counts support this clonotype. V usage is TRBV20-1 and J usage is TRBJ1-1; the D gene is possibly TRBD1 (5 bases). Germline CDR1 DFQATT, CDR2 SNEGSKA (reference sequence). The CDR3 extends over 13 amino acids. The V end was cut by 7 bases, the J end by 0 bases, with 12 bases between. In nucleotides, the CDR3 is TGCAGTGTCTCGGGGCCGCTGAACACTGAAGCTTTCTTT. This translates into CSVSGPLNTEAFF.

The chain combines TRBV7-2 with TRBJ1-3, with D possibly TRBD1 on 5 matching bases. The CDR3 runs to 15 residues. CDR1 and CDR2 from the germline V gene are SGHTA and FQGNSA. Trimming left V 1 base short and J 3 bases short, with 10 bases between. The CDR3 region has the DNA TGTGCCAGCAGCTTAGGGACATTGGATGGAAACACCATATATTTT. Protein: CASSLGTLDGNTIYF.

On this clonotype: A clone one base away is much larger, so this may be a read error. This rearrangement joins TRBV7-2 to TRBJ2-3; the D is unclear. Germline V gene data show CDR1 as SGHTA and CDR2 as FQGNSA. This CDR3 is 12 amino acids long. The germline V and J ends were trimmed by 4 bases and 2 bases, with 4 bases remaining between them. The CDR3 region is CASSYYTDTQYF. The CDR3 DNA sequence: TGTGCCAGCAGCTACTACACAGATACGCAGTATTTT.